This TCR beta chain was sequenced during a study of T-cell memory formation after mild COVID-19. The CDR3 totals 11 residues. Trimming left V 2 bases short and J 10 bases short, with 8 bases between. The germline V gene has CDR1 DFQATT and CDR2 SNEGSKA (reference sequence). Using its own MiXCR run on the 5' RACE reads, TCRdb lists one record per CDR3 protein. The table includes fewer than 550,000 distinct CDR3 sequences, 20% detected once. The sample comprised PBMCs or a T cell subset sorted from them (not recorded which). The chain joins TRBV20-1 to TRBJ1-4; the D gene is possibly TRBD1 (5 bases). This clonotype was obtained from an adult woman who had mild COVID-19 (a few samples of this study predate the infection). Cell type and time point are not known. The CDR3, as DNA: TGCAGTGCTAGAATCGGGGGAAAACTGTTTTTT. The encoded protein is CSARIGGKLFF.